This T cell receptor (beta chain) comes out of a study of blood T cell repertoires in COVID-19. Study-wide background: The United States, Italy and Spain were the sources of the acute and convalescent COVID-19 samples. PBMCs, B-cell-depleted T cells, or T cells were the source of the cDNA or gDNA that made up the material.

The CDR3 is made up of 13 amino acids. V was shortened by 2 bases and J by 8 bases, with 12 bases between the two germline ends. Germline CDR1 MDHEN, CDR2 SYDVKM. One Seattle source followed patients from active infection through their disease course. Measured with immunoSEQ multiplex PCR; TCRdb has only the in-frame clones, and not every one. The sample lists 300,000 to 350,000 clones, 80% to 95% occurring once. V and J are TRBV28 and TRBJ1-2; D is perhaps TRBD1 (6 bases). Sequencing was done on a sample of peripheral blood. This receptor was taken from a woman in her twenties or thirties with COVID-19, enrolled during active disease. CDR3 bases: TGTGCCAGCAGTTTACGGGGGGCAGGCGGCTACACCTTC. Translated, it gives CASSLRGAGGYTF.